Below, 29 T cell receptor beta chains from the same sample are listed, as sequenced in a study of T cells in Graves' hyperthyroidism and ophthalmopathy (dated by TCRdb to between 2018 and 2021). The library was built by means of multiplex PCR. Sequencing relied on an Illumina HiSeq 2000. TCR beta CDR3 regions were amplified from RNA transcripts. A first-round RT-PCR of the TCR CDR3 used the HTBI primer set with the Qiagen OneStep RT-PCR kit. TCRdb reprocessing: public reads trimmed at Q25 with fastp, clones called with MiXCR, in-frame beta chains kept. Rows merge per CDR3 protein into single entries with the most common DNA and genes. The sample table shows around 300,000 distinct CDR3 sequences, and roughly an eighth are seen once. The ten biggest clones cover 34% of the sample. The source material was blood. The receptors were sampled from a woman aged 35 to 49 with Graves' ophthalmopathy.

This clonotype was detected ten times or more. V is TRBV6-1 and J is TRBJ2-5; 10 nucleotides match TRBD2. The CDR3 runs to 15 residues. V was clipped by 4 bases and J by 5 bases; unmatched bases: 7. CDR1 is MNHNS and CDR2 is SASEGT in the germline V gene. CDR3 sequence: CASSASGGASETQYF. The CDR3 bases are TGTGCCAGCAGTGCGAGCGGGGGGGCATCGGAGACCCAGTACTTC.

The table lists this clonotype with a few counts. This chain connects TRBV10-3 to TRBJ2-3; 8 bases line up with TRBD2. The CDR3 is made up of 16 amino acids. The J segment lost 5 bases and the V segment lost 2 bases, leaving 9 bases of the junction unmatched. The germline V gene has CDR1 ENHRY and CDR2 SYGVKD. The CDR3 region is CAISERDSGVGDTQYF. For the CDR3, the DNA is TGTGCCATCAGTGAGAGGGATAGCGGGGTCGGAGATACGCAGTATTTT.

In this sample, this clonotype turned up a few times. The chain combines TRBV6-5 with TRBJ1-1; D not certain. The CDR3 is 13 amino acids. V lost 0 bases, J lost 5 bases, and 7 bases lay in between. Germline assignment: CDR1 MNHEY and CDR2 SVGAGI. CDR3 protein: CASSYSISTEAFF. The CDR3, as DNA: TGTGCCAGCAGTTACTCGATTAGTACTGAAGCTTTCTTT.

The chain has TRBV5-6 and TRBJ2-5, with a tentative D call TRBD2 (7 bases). Trimming stripped 4 bases from V and 2 bases from J, with 18 bases between. The CDR3 sequence is 16 residues long. From germline, CDR1 is SGHDT and CDR2 YYEEEE. Here the CDR3 reads CASSVPGGWTQETQYF. As DNA, the CDR3 is TGTGCCAGCAGCGTACCGGGGGGCTGGACTCAAGAGACCCAGTACTTC.

This clonotype was picked up many times. The chain joins TRBV2 to TRBJ1-1; no definite D call. V was clipped by 5 bases and J by 0 bases, with 10 bases between them. The CDR3 covers 14 residues. Germline values: CDR1 SNHLY, CDR2 FYNNEI. The CDR3 protein is CASSNRALNTEAFF. For the CDR3, the DNA is TGTGCCAGCAGTAATCGGGCCCTGAACACTGAAGCTTTCTTT.

This clonotype was seen ten or more times. The chain links TRBV7-2 to TRBJ2-3; TRBD2 might be the D (5 bases). CDR1 is SGHTA and CDR2 is FQGNSA in the germline V gene. V lost 1 base and J lost 4, with 9 bases in between. This CDR3 spans 14 amino acids. CDR3 residues: CASSLELAPDTQYF. In nucleotides, the CDR3 is TGTGCCAGCAGCTTAGAGCTAGCCCCAGATACGCAGTATTTT.

This clonotype has ten or more counts. The chain is built from TRBV27 and TRBJ1-6; TRBD1 matches at 7 bases. In germline, CDR1 is MNHEY, CDR2 SMNVEV (reference sequence). This CDR3 is 14 amino acids long. Trimming removed 3 bases from V and 10 bases from J; junction bases left unmatched: 6. The chain's CDR3 is CASSFIRQGSPLHF. The CDR3 DNA follows: TGTGCCAGCAGTTTCATAAGACAGGGCTCACCCCTCCACTTT.

Only a few counts were recorded for this clonotype. Being one base from a much bigger clone, this may be a read error. The chain couples TRBV29-1 to TRBJ1-1, with D perhaps matching TRBD1 (6 bases). Trimming stripped 7 bases from V and 4 bases from J, with 16 bases between. The CDR3 totals 13 residues. CDR1 SQVTM and CDR2 ANQGSEA come from the germline V gene. The CDR3 DNA reads TGCAGCGGGACGGTGGGGGCGAGCACTGAAGCTTTCTTT. This encodes CSGTVGASTEAFF.

This chain connects TRBV9 to TRBJ1-4; 10 bases are a match to TRBD1. The CDR3 consists of 15 residues. The germline gives CDR1 SGDLS, CDR2 YYNGEE. V trimming: 4 bases; J trimming: 3 bases; junction bases outside the gene matches: 3. This CDR3 is CASSQDRGANEKLFF. The CDR3, as DNA: TGTGCCAGCAGCCAGGACAGGGGGGCTAATGAAAAACTGTTTTTT. Based on the CDR3 plus reference TRBV9 and TRBJ1-4, the full variable domain is DSGVTQTPKHLITATGQRVTLRCSPRSGDLSVYWYQQSLDQGLQFLIQYYNGEERAKGNILERFSAQQFPDLHSELNLSSLELGDSALYFCASSQDRGANEKLFFGSGTQLSVL.

This clonotype has ten or more counts. The CDR3 DNA sequence: TGTGCCAGCCGGTGGGGACAGGGGAGGGTGAACACTGAAGCTTTCTTT. Translation: CASRWGQGRVNTEAFF. The V gene is TRBV6-1, the J gene TRBJ1-1; 10 nucleotides match TRBD1. The CDR3 extends over 16 amino acids. V was pared by 8 bases and J by 0 bases, with 9 bases of the junction left unmatched. Germline values: CDR1 MNHNS, CDR2 SASEGT.

This clonotype was detected ten times or more. The J gene is TRBJ2-7, the V gene TRBV7-6; 7 bases agree with TRBD1. Per germline, CDR1 SGHVS and CDR2 FNYEAQ. The CDR3 is made up of 14 amino acids. V was pared by 1 base and J by 3 bases, with 3 bases of the junction left unmatched. The DNA for the CDR3 is TGTGCCAGCAGCTTAGAGGGGACAGTCTACGAGCAGTACTTC. This encodes CASSLEGTVYEQYF.

In this sample, this clonotype turned up many times. J is TRBJ1-1 and V is TRBV6-1; D remains ambiguous. The V gene's germline CDR1 is MNHNS and CDR2 SASEGT. Trimming stripped 7 bases from V and 1 base from J, with 10 bases between. CDR3 length: 13 amino acids. The CDR3 region has the DNA TGTGCCAGCAATTCGGCGCGGAACACTGAAGCTTTCTTT. Translating gives CASNSARNTEAFF.

There are a few counts of this clonotype. This chain uses TRBV5-1 with TRBJ2-2, with TRBD1 matching over 9 bases. V was clipped by 4 bases and J by 6 bases; unmatched bases: 10. The CDR3 is made up of 16 amino acids. The germline V gene has CDR1 SGHRS and CDR2 YFSETQ. CDR3 region: CASSPRQGVLSGELFF. The CDR3 DNA is TGCGCCAGCAGCCCTCGACAGGGGGTCTTATCCGGGGAGCTGTTTTTT.

On this clonotype: A much larger clone lies a single base off, so this may be a read error. The V and J genes are TRBV15 and TRBJ2-7; D is unclear. The CDR3 loop spans 13 amino acids. CDR1 and CDR2 from the germline V gene are LNHNV and YYDKDF (reference sequence). The V end was cut by 7 bases, the J end by 4 bases, with 14 bases between. CDR3: CATTPRIGYEQYF. CDR3 coding DNA: TGTGCCACCACCCCGCGGATAGGATACGAGCAGTACTTC.

This chain uses TRBV4-1 with TRBJ2-5; no clear D gene. The CDR3 sequence is 15 residues long. In germline, CDR1 is MGHRA, CDR2 YSYEKL. The V and J ends lost 2 bases and 4 bases respectively, with 14 bases between them. This chain's CDR3 is CASSQQRAFGETQYF. The CDR3 DNA is TGCGCCAGCAGCCAACAAAGGGCCTTTGGAGAGACCCAGTACTTC.

This clonotype showed up many times. J is TRBJ1-1 and V is TRBV20-1; D ambiguous. V lost 3 bases, J lost 2 bases, and 7 bases lay in between. The CDR3 totals 12 residues. The germline CDR1 and CDR2 sequences are DFQATT and SNEGSKA (reference sequence). The CDR3 spells CSASEGNTEAFF. CDR3 sequence (DNA): TGCAGTGCTAGCGAAGGAAACACTGAAGCTTTCTTT.

Concerning this clonotype: This clone may be a read error of a much larger clone one base away. The chain links TRBV7-9 to TRBJ2-5, with TRBD2 matching over 8 bases. From germline, CDR1 is SEHNR and CDR2 FQNEAQ (reference sequence). CDR3 length: 14 residues. The CDR3 spells CASSLVSGEETQHF. As DNA, the CDR3 is TGTGCCAGCAGCTTAGTTAGCGGGGAAGAGACCCAGCACTTC.

This chain connects TRBV20-1 to TRBJ1-4; D unresolved. CDR1 DFQATT and CDR2 SNEGSKA come from the germline V gene (reference sequence). This CDR3 has 13 residues. The V end lost 6 bases, the J end lost 8 bases, and 16 bases lay between the germline ends. CDR3 protein: CSAVSPWGEKLFF. The CDR3 nucleotides read TGCAGTGCCGTGTCCCCTTGGGGAGAAAAACTGTTTTTT.

The V call is TRBV9, the J call TRBJ1-4, with D perhaps matching TRBD1 (5 bases). Trimming removed 4 bases from V and 8 bases from J, with 18 bases in between. Germline assignment: CDR1 SGDLS and CDR2 YYNGEE. This CDR3 spans 15 amino acids. CDR3 nucleotides: TGTGCCAGCAGCCCGGCCGGGACTCCGGGCGAAAAACTGTTTTTT. It yields the protein CASSPAGTPGEKLFF.

J is TRBJ2-7 and V is TRBV30; TRBD1 aligns across 9 bases. Trimming at V came to 7 bases and at J to 3 bases, leaving 7 bases not matched to a gene. Per the germline V gene, CDR1 is GTSNPN and CDR2 is SVGIG (reference sequence). This CDR3 is 13 amino acids long. In nucleotides, the CDR3 is TGTGCCTACCTGACAGGGGGAAACTACGAGCAGTACTTC. Protein: CAYLTGGNYEQYF.

The genes are TRBV30 and TRBJ1-5; the D is unclear. CDR3 length equals 14 residues. CDR1 and CDR2 from the germline V gene are GTSNPN and SVGIG (reference sequence). V was cut by 2 bases and J by 3 bases, with 11 bases left in between. CDR3 loop: CAWSSGQFNQPQHF. CDR3 coding DNA: TGTGCCTGGAGTAGTGGGCAGTTCAATCAGCCCCAGCATTTT.

This clonotype was detected many times. The chain links TRBV6-1 to TRBJ2-2; TRBD2 agrees at 7 bases. The CDR3 totals 14 residues. Trimming took 9 bases from V and 3 from J; bases not matched to a gene: 7. From germline, CDR1 is MNHNS and CDR2 SASEGT. CDR3 sequence reads: CASRRGGDTGELFF. CDR3 nucleotide sequence: TGTGCCAGTCGGCGGGGAGGGGACACCGGGGAGCTGTTTTTT.

V and J are TRBV6-5 and TRBJ2-1; D unresolved. Between the trimmed V and J ends, which lost 2 bases and 4 bases, there was a span of 9 bases. CDR3 length: 14 residues. Looked up from germline, CDR1 is MNHEY and CDR2 is SVGAGI. In DNA form, the CDR3 reads TGTGCCAGCAGTTACGGGCAGGAATACAATGAGCAGTTCTTC. It yields the protein CASSYGQEYNEQFF.

This clonotype was seen a few times. This rearrangement joins TRBV12-3 or TRBV12-4 to TRBJ2-2; 8 positions agree with TRBD2. Losses at the gene ends were 8 bases for V and 3 bases for J; bases not matched to a gene: 14. The CDR3 has 17 amino acids. The CDR3 sequence: CASDSRGGAYYTGELFF. DNA of the CDR3: TGTGCCAGCGACAGTCGGGGGGGGGCCTATTACACCGGGGAGCTGTTTTTT.

The table lists this clonotype with many counts. This chain uses TRBV3-1 with TRBJ1-1; D call uncertain. Germline lookup yields CDR1 LGHDT and CDR2 YNNKEL (reference sequence). V was pared by 4 bases and J by 1 base, with 10 bases between. The CDR3 totals 14 residues. CDR3 residues: CASSLRETNTEAFF. DNA for the CDR3: TGTGCCAGCAGCCTTAGGGAAACGAACACTGAAGCTTTCTTT.

This rearrangement joins TRBV5-4 to TRBJ1-2; 10 bases are shared with TRBD1. This CDR3 spans 16 amino acids. Germline V gene data show CDR1 as SGHNT and CDR2 as YYREEE (reference sequence). Losses at the gene ends were 3 bases for V and 3 bases for J; bases not matched to a gene: 8. The chain's CDR3 is CASSSPGQGSYYGYTF. The CDR3 DNA follows: TGTGCCAGCAGCTCCCCGGGACAGGGGTCGTACTATGGCTACACCTTC.

The J gene is TRBJ1-1, the V gene TRBV18; 7 nucleotides match TRBD1. Trimming cost V 3 bases and J 3 bases; bases outside gene matches: 7. Germline CDR1 reads KGHSH; CDR2 reads LQKENI. The CDR3 loop spans 15 amino acids. CDR3: CASSPVQGRDTEAFF. The CDR3 DNA reads TGTGCCAGCTCACCTGTACAGGGGAGGGACACTGAAGCTTTCTTT.

The genes are TRBV20-1 and TRBJ1-1; D is perhaps TRBD1 (6 bases). The germline CDR1 and CDR2 sequences are DFQATT and SNEGSKA (reference sequence). CDR3 size: 15 residues. The V and J ends lost 3 bases and 1 base respectively, with 15 bases between them. CDR3 amino acids: CSASLMGAWNTEAFF. The CDR3 DNA reads TGCAGTGCTAGCTTAATGGGGGCCTGGAACACTGAAGCTTTCTTT.

The genes are TRBV12-3 or TRBV12-4 and TRBJ2-1; 12 positions agree with TRBD2. The CDR3 runs 20 residues. With 0 bases clipped from V and 9 bases from J, the junction kept 18 bases outside the gene matches. The CDR3 protein is CASSLAWGSATSGRRGEQFF. The DNA of the CDR3 is TGTGCCAGCAGTTTAGCGTGGGGGAGTGCGACTAGCGGGAGAAGGGGTGAGCAGTTCTTC.